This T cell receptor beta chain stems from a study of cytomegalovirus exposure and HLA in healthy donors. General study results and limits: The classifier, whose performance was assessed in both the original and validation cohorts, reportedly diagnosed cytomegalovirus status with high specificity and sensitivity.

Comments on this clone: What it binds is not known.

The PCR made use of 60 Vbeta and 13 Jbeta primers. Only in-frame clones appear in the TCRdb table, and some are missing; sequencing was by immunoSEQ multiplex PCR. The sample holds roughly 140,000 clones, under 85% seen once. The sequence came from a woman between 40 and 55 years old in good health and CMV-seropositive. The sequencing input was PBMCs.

DNA of the CDR3: TGTGCCAGCAGTGAAGGCCCAGGGGACCGCTCTGGAAACACCATATATTTT. Its protein is CASSEGPGDRSGNTIYF. V gene TRBV6-1 combines with J gene TRBJ1-3; D is perhaps TRBD1 (6 bases). The CDR3 runs 17 residues. CDR1 is MNHNS, CDR2 SASEGT, per germline. The germline V and J ends were trimmed by 1 base and 0 bases, with 13 bases remaining between them.